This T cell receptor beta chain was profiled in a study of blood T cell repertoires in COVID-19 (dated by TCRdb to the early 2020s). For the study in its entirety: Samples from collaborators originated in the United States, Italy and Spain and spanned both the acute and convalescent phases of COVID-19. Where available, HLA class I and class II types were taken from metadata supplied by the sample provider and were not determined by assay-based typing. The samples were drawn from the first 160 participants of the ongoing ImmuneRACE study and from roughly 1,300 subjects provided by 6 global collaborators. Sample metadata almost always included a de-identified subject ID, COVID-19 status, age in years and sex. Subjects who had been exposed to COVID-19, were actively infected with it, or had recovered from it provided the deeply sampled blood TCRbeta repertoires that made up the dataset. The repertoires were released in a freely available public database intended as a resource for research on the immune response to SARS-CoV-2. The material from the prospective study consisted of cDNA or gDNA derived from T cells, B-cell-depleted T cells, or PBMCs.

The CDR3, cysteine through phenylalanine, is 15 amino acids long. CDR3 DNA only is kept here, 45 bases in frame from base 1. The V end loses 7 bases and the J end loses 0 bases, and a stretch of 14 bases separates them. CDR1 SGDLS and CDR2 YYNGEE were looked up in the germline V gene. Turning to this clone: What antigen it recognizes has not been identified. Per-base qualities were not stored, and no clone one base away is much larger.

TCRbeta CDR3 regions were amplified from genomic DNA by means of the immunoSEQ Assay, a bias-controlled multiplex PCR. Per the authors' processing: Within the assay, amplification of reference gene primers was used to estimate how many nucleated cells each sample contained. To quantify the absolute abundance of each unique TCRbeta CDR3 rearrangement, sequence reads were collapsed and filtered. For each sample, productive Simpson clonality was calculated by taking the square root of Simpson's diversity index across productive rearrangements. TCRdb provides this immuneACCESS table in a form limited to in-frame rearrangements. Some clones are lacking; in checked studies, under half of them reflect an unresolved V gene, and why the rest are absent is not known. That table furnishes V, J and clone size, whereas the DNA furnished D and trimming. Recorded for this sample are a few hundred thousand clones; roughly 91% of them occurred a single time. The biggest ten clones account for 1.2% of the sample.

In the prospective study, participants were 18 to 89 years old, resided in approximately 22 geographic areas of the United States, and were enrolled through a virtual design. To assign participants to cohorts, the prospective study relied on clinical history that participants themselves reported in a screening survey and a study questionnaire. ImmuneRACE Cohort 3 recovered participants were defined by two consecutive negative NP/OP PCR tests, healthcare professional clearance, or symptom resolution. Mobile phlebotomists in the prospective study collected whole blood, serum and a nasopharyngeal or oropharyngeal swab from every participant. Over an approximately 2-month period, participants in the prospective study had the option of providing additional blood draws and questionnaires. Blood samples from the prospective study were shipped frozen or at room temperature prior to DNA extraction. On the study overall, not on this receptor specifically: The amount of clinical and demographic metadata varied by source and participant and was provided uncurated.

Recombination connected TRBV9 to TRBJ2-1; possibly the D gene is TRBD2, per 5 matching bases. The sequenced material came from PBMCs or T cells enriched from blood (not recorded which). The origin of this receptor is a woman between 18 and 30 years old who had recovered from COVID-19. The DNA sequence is TGTGCCAGCGCTGGATGGGAGAGCTCCTACAATGAGCAGTTCTTC. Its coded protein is CASAGWESSYNEQFF.